Given below is one T cell receptor (beta chain) in context. This may come from a read error, since a much larger clone is one base off. This record comes from a study of tumor and adjacent non-tumor tissue in lung cancer. Study-wide background: Histology: 12 adenocarcinoma, a couple of squamous cell carcinoma, 1 small cell lung cancer. The patients, approximately nine men and four to six women, were roughly 30 to 80 with stage I to III disease.

Germline V gives CDR1 MNHEY, CDR2 SVGEGT. CDR3 length: 13 amino acids. The library came from three nested PCR rounds adapted from ARM-PCR protocols. TCRdb re-called the multiplex PCR reads through MiXCR, storing one row per CDR3 protein. This sample carries roughly 120,000 distinct CDR3 sequences, 60% to 80% of them seen once, and the ten largest clones take around 20%. This sample's RNA came from whole unsorted tissue. More than 3 cm separated this lung sample from the edge of the tumor. The TCR comes from a man aged 55 to 70 with non-small cell lung cancer. The sample taken for sequencing was distant non-tumor lung tissue. The chain carries TRBV6-2 or TRBV6-3 and TRBJ2-7, with D maybe TRBD1 (5 bases). The CDR3 loop reads CTSTSGQSYEQYF. The CDR3 coding sequence is TGTACCAGCACTTCCGGACAATCCTACGAGCAGTACTTC.